These T cell receptor beta chains were read from a single sample in a study of cytomegalovirus exposure and HLA in healthy donors. TCRdb's table, derived via immunoSEQ multiplex PCR, lists solely in-frame clones and lacks some. Of 100,000 or so clones listed, 65% to 85% are singletons. Sequencing used PBMCs. These receptors were taken from a man aged 45-65 years in good health and CMV-seronegative. Both conserved end residues are part of each CDR3. The order of the fields is V gene, D gene, J gene, clone size, CDR3 protein, CDR3 DNA. A D gene is named only where the DNA matches it firmly. The size of a clone is reported for some rows only, either as once, few or many, or as a class for expanded clones.

>TRBV27|.|TRBJ2-7|.
CASSSTRATYEQYF
TGTGCCAGCAGTTCTACTAGGGCTACCTACGAGCAGTACTTC
>TRBV28|TRBD1|TRBJ1-5|.
CASSFRQGKGNQPQHF
TGTGCCAGCAGTTTCAGACAGGGGAAAGGCAATCAGCCCCAGCATTTT
>TRBV7-9|TRBD1|TRBJ2-7|.
CSSSSPTGVGGEQYF
TGTTCCAGCAGCTCACCGACAGGGGTGGGAGGCGAGCAGTACTTC
>TRBV2|.|TRBJ2-7|few
CASIASGYEQYF
TGTGCCAGCATAGCGTCAGGCTACGAGCAGTACTTC
>TRBV28|TRBD2|TRBJ2-2|.
CASTPPGGRRGGELFF
TGTGCCAGCACCCCCCCGGGCGGGAGAAGAGGCGGGGAGCTGTTTTTT
>TRBV28|TRBD1|TRBJ2-7|.
CASSSEQGPSYEQYF
TGTGCCAGCAGTTCCGAACAGGGGCCCTCCTACGAGCAGTACTTC
>TRBV7-9|TRBD1|TRBJ2-1|.
CASSPGQVYNEQFF
TGTGCCAGCAGCCCGGGACAGGTGTACAATGAGCAGTTCTTC
>TRBV21-1|.|TRBJ2-5|.
CASSNGQQRTGKETQYF
TGTGCCAGCAGCAATGGTCAACAGAGGACGGGAAAAGAGACCCAGTACTTC
>TRBV6-6|TRBD1|TRBJ1-1|.
CASSYRGQGEAFF
TGTGCCAGCAGTTATAGGGGACAGGGTGAAGCTTTCTTT
>TRBV6-5|TRBD2|TRBJ2-7|once
CASRPSGTYEQYF
TGTGCCAGCAGACCTAGCGGAACCTACGAGCAGTACTTC
>TRBV27|TRBD1|TRBJ2-7|once
CASRGTATYEQYF
TGTGCCAGCAGAGGGACAGCCACCTACGAGCAGTACTTC
>TRBV11-2|TRBD1|TRBJ2-7|.
CASSQGTGGLRSYEQYF
TGTGCCAGCAGCCAAGGGACAGGGGGATTACGGTCCTACGAGCAGTACTTC
>TRBV7-2|.|TRBJ2-5|.
CASSLDWTKETQYF
TGTGCCAGCAGCTTGGACTGGACTAAAGAGACCCAGTACTTC
>TRBV7-2|.|TRBJ1-2|.
CASSLDTGKYGYTF
TGTGCCAGCAGCTTAGACACAGGGAAGTATGGCTACACCTTC
>TRBV27|.|TRBJ2-4|.
CASSPSLTGAKNIQYF
TGTGCCAGCAGTCCAAGCCTTACAGGGGCCAAAAACATTCAGTACTTC
>TRBV5-1|.|TRBJ2-3|.
CASGGRLGGDTQYF
TGCGCCAGCGGAGGAAGGCTTGGTGGCGATACGCAGTATTTT
>TRBV6-1|.|TRBJ2-2|.
CASSEYGGKAGELFF
TGTGCCAGCAGTGAATATGGCGGGAAGGCCGGGGAGCTGTTTTTT
>TRBV14|TRBD2|TRBJ2-5|.
CASSPDALAGFETQYF
TGTGCCAGCAGCCCCGACGCACTAGCGGGATTCGAGACCCAGTACTTC
>TRBV5-5|TRBD1|TRBJ1-5|.
CASSLGGTGGSQPQHF
TGTGCCAGCAGCTTGGGCGGGACAGGGGGCAGTCAGCCCCAGCATTTT
>TRBV9|TRBD2|TRBJ2-2|.
CASSVATSGTTGELFF
TGTGCCAGCAGCGTAGCAACTAGCGGGACGACCGGGGAGCTGTTTTTT
>TRBV6-1|.|TRBJ1-2|.
CASSGQNYGYTF
TGTGCCAGCAGTGGACAGAACTATGGCTACACCTTC
>TRBV7-3|TRBD1|TRBJ2-5|.
CASSLNRGLEETQYF
TGTGCCAGCAGCTTAAACAGGGGGCTAGAGGAGACCCAGTACTTC
>TRBV7-2|.|TRBJ1-1|once
CASSLQIEAFF
TGTGCCAGCAGCCTGCAGATTGAAGCTTTCTTT
>TRBV6-1|.|TRBJ1-6|once
CASRSLISNSPLHF
TGTGCCAGCAGGAGCCTTATTAGCAATTCACCCCTCCACTTT
>TRBV16|.|TRBJ1-5|.
CASSYGGVSNQPQHF
TGTGCCAGCAGCTATGGAGGGGTTAGCAATCAGCCCCAGCATTTT
>TRBV4-1|.|TRBJ1-6|.
CASSQDRTGNSPLHF
TGCGCCAGCAGCCAAGATCGAACGGGGAATTCACCCCTCCACTTT
>TRBV18|TRBD1|TRBJ2-7|.
CASSRQGAEQYF
TGTGCCAGCTCACGTCAGGGGGCCGAGCAGTACTTC
>TRBV6-6|TRBD1|TRBJ1-5|.
CASSAGGGGQPQHF
TGTGCCAGCAGTGCTGGAGGGGGCGGTCAGCCCCAGCATTTT
>TRBV5-1|.|TRBJ1-1|few
CASSITGTEAFF
TGCGCCAGCAGCATCACAGGGACTGAAGCTTTCTTT
>TRBV30|TRBD2|TRBJ2-4|few
CAWSLDGRGGIQYF
TGTGCCTGGAGTTTGGACGGGAGGGGCGGCATTCAGTACTTC
>TRBV6-1|.|TRBJ2-7|.
CASSVSQGYEQYF
TGTGCCAGCAGTGTGTCGCAGGGCTACGAGCAGTACTTC
>TRBV5-6|.|TRBJ1-6|.
CASSLGGVNSPLHF
TGTGCCAGCAGCTTGGGGGGGGTGAATTCACCCCTCCACTTT
>TRBV5-6|.|TRBJ2-3|few
CASSLGSLTTDTQYF
TGTGCCAGCAGCTTGGGGTCCCTAACCACAGATACGCAGTATTTT
>TRBV6-4|.|TRBJ2-1|.
CASSDSGQLPYNEQFF
TGTGCCAGCAGTGACTCCGGACAGCTGCCCTACAATGAGCAGTTCTTC
>TRBV27|.|TRBJ1-1|.
CASSFNEGTEAFF
TGTGCCAGCAGTTTTAACGAGGGTACGGAAGCTTTCTTT
>TRBV29-1|.|TRBJ2-7|few
CSVRDTSYEQYF
TGCAGCGTCCGGGACACCTCCTACGAGCAGTACTTC
>TRBV7-9|.|TRBJ2-7|.
CSSSFLWGPNAHEQYF
TGTTCCAGCAGCTTTTTGTGGGGGCCGAACGCCCACGAGCAGTACTTC
>TRBV29-1|.|TRBJ1-1|.
CSVAAGRSTEAFF
TGCAGCGTTGCGGCAGGGAGGAGCACTGAAGCTTTCTTT
>TRBV19|.|TRBJ1-6|few
CASSNGQGNSPLHF
TGTGCCAGTAGTAACGGTCAGGGGAATTCACCCCTCCACTTT
>TRBV28|TRBD1|TRBJ2-7|.
CASRQGDGEQYF
TGTGCCAGCAGACAGGGGGATGGCGAGCAGTACTTC
>TRBV7-2|TRBD1|TRBJ1-6|.
CASSLQGRGPNSPLHF
TGTGCCAGCAGCTTACAGGGAAGGGGGCCTAATTCACCCCTCCACTTT
>TRBV2|.|TRBJ1-5|.
CASSGVNEPQHF
TGTGCCAGCAGTGGAGTAAATGAGCCCCAGCATTTT
>TRBV20-1|.|TRBJ2-7|.
CSATPGLEQYF
TGCAGTGCTACACCAGGTTTGGAGCAGTACTTC
>TRBV19|TRBD2|TRBJ2-1|.
CASSPVGGVYEQFF
TGTGCCAGTAGCCCGGTGGGGGGGGTCTATGAGCAGTTCTTC
>TRBV5-6|.|TRBJ1-1|.
CASSPQVSGEAFF
TGTGCCAGCAGCCCCCAAGTGTCCGGAGAGGCTTTCTTT
>TRBV5-1|.|TRBJ2-6|few
CASGSGVSSSGANVLTF
TGCGCCAGCGGCTCCGGGGTGTCGAGCTCTGGGGCCAACGTCCTGACTTTC